Below, one TCR beta chain is given with its context. What it recognizes is unknown. The unexposed donors gave CD4+ T cells in about 2010-2018, prior to COVID-19. After roughly ten days of culture, CD4+ T cells were isolated. The entry originates in a study of CD4 T cells in relation to SARS-CoV-2 and coronaviruses. Assay: immunoSEQ multiplex PCR; the TCRdb copy retains only in-frame clones and omits some. The data hold some 28,000 clones, with about 80% observed a single time. The CDR3 is 14 amino acids. Per germline, CDR1 SGHRS and CDR2 YFSETQ. J lost 6 bases, V lost 4 bases, and 5 bases had no gene match.

The clonotype was recovered from a human donor in good health. Source material: CD4+ T cells from PBMCs, cultured in vitro. J is TRBJ2-7 and V is TRBV5-1; 12 nucleotides agree with TRBD1. The CDR3 region has the DNA TGCGCCAGCAGCCCGGGACAGGGGGCGCCCGAGCAGTACTTC. Residues: CASSPGQGAPEQYF.